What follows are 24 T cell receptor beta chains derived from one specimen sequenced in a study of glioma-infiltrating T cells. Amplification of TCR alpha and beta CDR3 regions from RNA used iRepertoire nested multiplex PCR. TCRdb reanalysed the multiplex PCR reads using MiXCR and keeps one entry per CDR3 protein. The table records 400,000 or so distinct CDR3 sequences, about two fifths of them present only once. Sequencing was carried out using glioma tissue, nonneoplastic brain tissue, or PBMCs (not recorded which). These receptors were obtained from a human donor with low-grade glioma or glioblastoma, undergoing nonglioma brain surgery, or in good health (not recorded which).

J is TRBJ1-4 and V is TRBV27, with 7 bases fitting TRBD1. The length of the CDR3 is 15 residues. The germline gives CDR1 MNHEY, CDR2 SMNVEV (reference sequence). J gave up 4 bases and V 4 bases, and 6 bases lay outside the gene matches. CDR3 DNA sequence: TGTGCCAGCAGTTATACAGGGGCTAATAATGAAAAACTGTTTTTT. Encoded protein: CASSYTGANNEKLFF.

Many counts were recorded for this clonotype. Here the CDR3 reads CASSPRSLATYEQYF. In DNA, the CDR3 is TGTGCCAGCAGTCCCAGAAGTCTAGCGACCTACGAGCAGTACTTC. V usage is TRBV6-2 or TRBV6-3 and J usage is TRBJ2-7; D might be TRBD2 (6 bases). CDR1 is MNHEY and CDR2 is SVGEGT in the germline V gene. The V gene lost 5 bases and the J gene lost 2 bases, with 16 bases spanning the gap. The CDR3 loop spans 15 amino acids.

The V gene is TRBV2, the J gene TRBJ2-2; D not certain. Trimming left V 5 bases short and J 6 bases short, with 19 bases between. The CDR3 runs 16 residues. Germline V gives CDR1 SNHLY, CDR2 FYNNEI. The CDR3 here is CASSLSGYYLAGELFF. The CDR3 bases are TGTGCCAGCAGTCTATCAGGTTATTATTTGGCCGGGGAGCTGTTTTTT.

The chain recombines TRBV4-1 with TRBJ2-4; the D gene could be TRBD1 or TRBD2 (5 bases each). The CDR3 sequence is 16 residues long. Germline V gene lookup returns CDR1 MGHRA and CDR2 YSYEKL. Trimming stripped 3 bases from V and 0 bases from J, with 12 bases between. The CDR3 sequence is CASSQAWDAAKNIQYF. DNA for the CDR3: TGCGCCAGCAGCCAGGCCTGGGACGCAGCCAAAAACATTCAGTACTTC.

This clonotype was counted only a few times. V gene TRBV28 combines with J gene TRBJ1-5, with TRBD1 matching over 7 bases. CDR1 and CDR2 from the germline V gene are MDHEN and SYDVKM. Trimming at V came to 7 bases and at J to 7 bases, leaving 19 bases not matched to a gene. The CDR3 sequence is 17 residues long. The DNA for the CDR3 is TGTGCCAGCACCCTACAGGGGACATACTACGCAGGGCAGCCCCAGCATTTT. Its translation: CASTLQGTYYAGQPQHF. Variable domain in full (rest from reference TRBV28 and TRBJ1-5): DVKVTQSSRYLVKRTGEKVFLECVQDMDHENMFWYRQDPGLGLRLIYFSYDVKMKEKGDIPEGYSVSREKKERFSLILESASTNQTSMYLCASTLQGTYYAGQPQHFGDGTRLSIL.

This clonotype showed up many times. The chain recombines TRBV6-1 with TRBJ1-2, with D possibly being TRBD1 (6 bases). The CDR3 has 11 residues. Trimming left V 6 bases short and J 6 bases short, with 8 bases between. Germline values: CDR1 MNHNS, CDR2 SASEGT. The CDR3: CASSHRDGYTF. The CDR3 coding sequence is TGTGCCAGCAGCCACAGGGATGGCTACACCTTC.

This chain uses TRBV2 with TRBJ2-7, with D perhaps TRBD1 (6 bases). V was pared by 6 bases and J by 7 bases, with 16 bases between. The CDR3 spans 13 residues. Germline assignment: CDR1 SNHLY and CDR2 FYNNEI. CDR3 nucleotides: TGTGCCAGCAGGGATGACAGGTCCGGGGAGCAGTACTTC. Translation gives CASRDDRSGEQYF.

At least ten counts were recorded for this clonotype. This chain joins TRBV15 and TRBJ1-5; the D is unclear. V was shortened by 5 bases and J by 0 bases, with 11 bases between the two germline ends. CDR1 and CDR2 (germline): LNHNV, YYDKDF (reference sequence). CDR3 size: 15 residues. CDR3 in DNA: TGTGCCACCAGCTCCCACCCTCTTAGCAATCAGCCCCAGCATTTT. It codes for CATSSHPLSNQPQHF.

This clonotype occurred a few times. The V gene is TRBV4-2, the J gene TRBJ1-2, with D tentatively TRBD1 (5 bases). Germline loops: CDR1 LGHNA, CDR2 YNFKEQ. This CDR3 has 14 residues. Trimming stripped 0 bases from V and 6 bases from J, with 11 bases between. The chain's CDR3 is CASSQDAGFNGYTF. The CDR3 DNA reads TGTGCCAGCAGCCAAGATGCAGGGTTCAATGGCTACACCTTC.

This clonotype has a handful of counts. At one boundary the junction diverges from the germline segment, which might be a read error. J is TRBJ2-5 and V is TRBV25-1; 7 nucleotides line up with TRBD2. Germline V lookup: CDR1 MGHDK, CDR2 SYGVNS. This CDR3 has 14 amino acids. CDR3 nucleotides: TGCGCCAGCAGGCCGGGGGGTTACCAAGAGACCCAGTACTTC. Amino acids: CASRPGGYQETQYF.

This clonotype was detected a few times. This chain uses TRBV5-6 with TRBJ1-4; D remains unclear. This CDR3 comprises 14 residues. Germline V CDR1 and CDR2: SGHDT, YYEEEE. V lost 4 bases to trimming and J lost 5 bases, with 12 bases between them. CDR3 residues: CASSLLRNNEKLFF. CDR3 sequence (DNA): TGTGCCAGCAGCCTCCTGCGGAACAATGAAAAACTGTTTTTT. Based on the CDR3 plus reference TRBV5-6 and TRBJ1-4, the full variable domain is DAGVTQSPTHLIKTRGQQVTLRCSPKSGHDTVSWYQQALGQGPQFIFQYYEEEERQRGNFPDRFSGHQFPNYSSELNVNALLLGDSALYLCASSLLRNNEKLFFGSGTQLSVL.

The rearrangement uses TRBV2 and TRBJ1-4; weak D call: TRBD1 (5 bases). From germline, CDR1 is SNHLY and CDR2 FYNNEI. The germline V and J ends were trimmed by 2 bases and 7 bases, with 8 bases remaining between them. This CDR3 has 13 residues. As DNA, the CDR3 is TGTGCCAGCAGTGAATGGGGGACTGAAAAACTGTTTTTT. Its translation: CASSEWGTEKLFF.

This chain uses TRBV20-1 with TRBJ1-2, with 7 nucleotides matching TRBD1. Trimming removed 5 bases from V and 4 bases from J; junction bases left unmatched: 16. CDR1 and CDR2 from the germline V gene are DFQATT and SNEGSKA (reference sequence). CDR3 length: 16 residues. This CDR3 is CSASRVEGAQIYGYTF. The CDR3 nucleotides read TGCAGTGCTTCCCGGGTGGAGGGGGCCCAAATCTATGGCTACACCTTC.

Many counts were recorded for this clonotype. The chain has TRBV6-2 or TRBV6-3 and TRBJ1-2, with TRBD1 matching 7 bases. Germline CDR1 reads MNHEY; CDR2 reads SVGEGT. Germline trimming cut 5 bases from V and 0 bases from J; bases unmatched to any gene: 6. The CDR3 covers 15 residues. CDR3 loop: CASSRQGQPNYGYTF. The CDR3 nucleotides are TGTGCCAGCAGTCGGCAGGGACAGCCTAACTATGGCTACACCTTC.

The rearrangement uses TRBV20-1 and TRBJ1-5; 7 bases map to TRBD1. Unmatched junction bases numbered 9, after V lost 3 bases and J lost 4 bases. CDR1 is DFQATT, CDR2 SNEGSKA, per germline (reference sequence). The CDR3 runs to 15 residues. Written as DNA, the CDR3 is TGCAGTGCTAGCCAAAGCCGGGACAGAAATCAGCCCCAGCATTTT. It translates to CSASQSRDRNQPQHF.

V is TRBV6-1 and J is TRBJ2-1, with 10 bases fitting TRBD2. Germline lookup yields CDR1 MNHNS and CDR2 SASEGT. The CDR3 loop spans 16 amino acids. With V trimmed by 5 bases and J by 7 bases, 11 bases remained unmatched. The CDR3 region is CASSFSLLAGENEQFF. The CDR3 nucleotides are TGTGCCAGCAGTTTTTCCCTCCTAGCGGGAGAGAATGAGCAGTTCTTC.

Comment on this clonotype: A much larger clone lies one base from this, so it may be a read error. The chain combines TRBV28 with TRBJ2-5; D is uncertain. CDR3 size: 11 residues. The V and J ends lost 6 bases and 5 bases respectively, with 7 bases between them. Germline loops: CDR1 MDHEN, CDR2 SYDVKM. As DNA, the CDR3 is TGTGCCAGCAGAAGGGCTGAGACCCAGTACTTC. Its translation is CASRRAETQYF. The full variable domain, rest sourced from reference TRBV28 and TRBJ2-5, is DVKVTQSSRYLVKRTGEKVFLECVQDMDHENMFWYRQDPGLGLRLIYFSYDVKMKEKGDIPEGYSVSREKKERFSLILESASTNQTSMYLCASRRAETQYFGPGTRLLVL.

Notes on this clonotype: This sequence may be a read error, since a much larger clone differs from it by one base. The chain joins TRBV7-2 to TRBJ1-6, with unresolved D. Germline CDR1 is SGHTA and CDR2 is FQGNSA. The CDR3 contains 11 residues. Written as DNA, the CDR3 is TGTGCCAGCAGCTTAGACTCACCCATCCACTTT. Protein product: CASSLDSPIHF.

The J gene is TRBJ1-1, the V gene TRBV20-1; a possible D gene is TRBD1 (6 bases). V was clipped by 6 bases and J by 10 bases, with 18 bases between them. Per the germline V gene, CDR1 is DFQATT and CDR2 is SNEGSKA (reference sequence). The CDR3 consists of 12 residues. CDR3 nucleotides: TGCAGTGCCCACCATTCTGGGACAATAGCTTTCTTT. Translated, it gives CSAHHSGTIAFF.

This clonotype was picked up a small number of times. The CDR3 DNA reads as TGCAGCGTTGGACGCTTGAGGGGCGAGCAGTACTTC. Protein sequence: CSVGRLRGEQYF. The V gene is TRBV29-1, the J gene TRBJ2-7; D may correspond to TRBD1 or TRBD2 (5 bases each). The CDR3 has 12 amino acids. The germline V gene has CDR1 SQVTM and CDR2 ANQGSEA. V was clipped by 4 bases and J by 6 bases, with 13 bases between them.

CDR3 sequence: CASSDSQDPEAFF. For the CDR3, the DNA is TGTGCCAGCAGTGACAGTCAGGACCCTGAAGCTTTCTTT. The chain carries TRBV2 and TRBJ1-1, with no clear D. The V gene's germline CDR1 is SNHLY and CDR2 FYNNEI. The CDR3 has 13 amino acids. Trimming left V 3 bases short and J 6 bases short, with 11 bases between.

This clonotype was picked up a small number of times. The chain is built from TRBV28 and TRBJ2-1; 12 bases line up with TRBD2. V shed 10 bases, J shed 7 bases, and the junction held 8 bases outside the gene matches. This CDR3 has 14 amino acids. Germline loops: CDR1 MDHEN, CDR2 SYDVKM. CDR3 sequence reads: CATSGLAGSNEQFF. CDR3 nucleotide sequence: TGTGCCACCTCCGGACTAGCGGGATCTAATGAGCAGTTCTTC.

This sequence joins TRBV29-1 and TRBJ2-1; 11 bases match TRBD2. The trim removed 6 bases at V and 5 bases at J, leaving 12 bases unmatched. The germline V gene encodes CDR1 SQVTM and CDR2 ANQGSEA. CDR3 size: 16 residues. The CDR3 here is CSVTGTSGLHDNEQFF. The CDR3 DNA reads TGCAGCGTAACCGGGACTAGCGGTCTACACGACAATGAGCAGTTCTTC.

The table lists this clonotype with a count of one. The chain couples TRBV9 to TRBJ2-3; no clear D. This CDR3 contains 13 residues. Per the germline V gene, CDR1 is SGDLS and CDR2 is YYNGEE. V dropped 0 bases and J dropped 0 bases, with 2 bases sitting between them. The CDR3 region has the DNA TGTGCCAGCAGCGTAGGGAGCACAGATACGCAGTATTTT. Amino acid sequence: CASSVGSTDTQYF.